A selection of T cell receptor beta chains follows, all from one sample in a study of cytomegalovirus exposure and HLA in healthy donors. Sequencing used immunoSEQ multiplex PCR; TCRdb keeps in-frame clones, though not all of them. The sample holds approximately 100,000 clones, roughly 84% seen once. The specimen sequenced was PBMCs. Receptor source: a woman aged 18-29 years in good health and CMV-seronegative. The conserved cysteine and the conserved F or W are not part of the CDR3 here. Fields, in order: clone size, V gene, CDR3 protein. Clone size is shown for a subset of rows, as once, few, many or a class of expanded clone.

>NA|TRBV30
AWTLDRGHEQY
>NA|TRBV9
ASSVGGGSYGYT
>NA|TRBV6-5
ASSPDGLAGARQY
>NA|TRBV5-1
ASSFLSSGANVLT
>NA|TRBV9
ASSVGIWSSYEQY
>NA|TRBV7-9
ASSSPSQGTYEQY
>NA|TRBV28
ASSFGRDYGYT
>NA|TRBV2
ASSEQGESYEQY
>NA|TRBV2
ASSRGQGRSYEQY
>NA|TRBV30
AWSVGAGTTDTQY
>NA|TRBV9
ASSLGTVSGNTIY
>NA|TRBV4-2
ASTFASDSPLH
>NA|TRBV18
ASSRIYGLKETQY
>NA|TRBV30
AWSVGGAPGQPQH
>NA|TRBV30
AWSVRGMTIPSYNEQF
>NA|TRBV28
ASSLMVGHTGELF
>NA|TRBV10-1
ASSDKTSGGGEQY
>NA|TRBV23-1
ARSGLQY
>NA|TRBV5-1
ASSLALQAAQF
>NA|TRBV7-9
ASSLVPGLNTEAF
>NA|TRBV2
ASSEDGDTFHGYT
>NA|TRBV7-9
SSRGRVNGYT
>NA|TRBV5-1
ASSLVQNYNEQF
>NA|TRBV28
ASSLPGEPQH
>NA|TRBV4-1
ASSQYVEDTQY
>NA|TRBV29-1
SVEGGQGSPNTEAF
>NA|TRBV28
ASSYRRGYT
>few|TRBV7-9
ASSPPQGSVGEKLF
>once|TRBV5-4
ASSLESGLYNEQF
>NA|TRBV5-5
ASRTTSGVGEQY
>NA|TRBV9
ASSPGQEYYEQY
>NA|TRBV28
ASSSDRVGEQY
>NA|TRBV28
ASSPGGAVSHEQY
>NA|TRBV10-3
AINQGDAYEQY
>NA|TRBV11-2
ASSLGAGDPRMGGYT
>once|TRBV5-4
ASGTSGGGSSYNEQF
>few|TRBV4-3
ASSQAGVGYEQY
>NA|TRBV28
ASGTGQGTGELF
>NA|TRBV28
ASSPIWDREWWGADGYT
>NA|TRBV28
ASSYRAGDRDEQF
>NA|TRBV6-6
ASSYSEQETQY
>NA|TRBV2
ASKEDSYNEQF
>once|TRBV7-8
ASSTRQRDREPGYT
>NA|TRBV7-9
ASQGLSYEQY
>NA|TRBV7-9
ASSGDRESLEKLF
>NA|TRBV5-6
ASSEQLVSYEQY
>NA|TRBV10-3
AIRKEHRAPYEQY
>NA|TRBV7-9
SSSLYPTASLWEQF
>NA|TRBV5-1
ASSFSGTGGSSYNSPLH
>NA|TRBV30
AWNRRGTGANVLT
>once|TRBV4-2
ASSQDTGTGPYEQY
>once|TRBV11-2
ASSPDRLAYEQY
>NA|TRBV30
AWDLGTGAPGETQY
>NA|TRBV18
ASSLAPGVKNIQY
>NA|TRBV5-5
ASSLPAGNYGYT
>NA|TRBV5-1
ASRDLRVDEQY
>NA|TRBV5-4
ASSLGGTAFYEQY